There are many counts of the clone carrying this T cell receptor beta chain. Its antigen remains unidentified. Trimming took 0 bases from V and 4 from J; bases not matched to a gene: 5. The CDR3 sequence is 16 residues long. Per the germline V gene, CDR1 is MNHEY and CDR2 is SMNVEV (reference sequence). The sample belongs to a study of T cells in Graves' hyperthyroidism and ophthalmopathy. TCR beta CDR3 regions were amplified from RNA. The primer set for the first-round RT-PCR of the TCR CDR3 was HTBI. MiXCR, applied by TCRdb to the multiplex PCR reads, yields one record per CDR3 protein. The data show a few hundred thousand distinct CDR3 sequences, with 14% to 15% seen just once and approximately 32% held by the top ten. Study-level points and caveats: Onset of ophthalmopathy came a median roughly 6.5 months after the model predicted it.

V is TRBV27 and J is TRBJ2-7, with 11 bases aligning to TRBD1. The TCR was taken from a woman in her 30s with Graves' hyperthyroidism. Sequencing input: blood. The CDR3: CASSLSGTGGFYEQYF. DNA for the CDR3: TGTGCCAGCAGTTTATCTGGGACAGGGGGTTTTTACGAGCAGTACTTC.